What follows is one T cell receptor (beta chain) and its context. The record originates from a study of blood T cell repertoires in COVID-19. Germline V gene lookup returns CDR1 SGDLS and CDR2 YYNGEE. The CDR3 extends over 14 amino acids. Trimming at V came to 0 bases and at J to 2 bases, leaving 1 base not matched to a gene. Here immunoSEQ multiplex PCR was the method, and the copy in TCRdb shows in-frame clones only, minus some. The table lists tens of thousands of clones, more than 75% of them singletons. The sequenced sample consisted of peripheral blood. The chain is built from TRBV9 and TRBJ2-7, with 8 bases that match TRBD2. The sequence derives from a human donor with acute or convalescent COVID-19. The donor label of this sample is uncertain. DNA of the CDR3: TGTGCCAGCAGCGTAGCGGGGGGGCCCTACGAGCAGTACTTC. Its protein is CASSVAGGPYEQYF.